This T cell receptor (beta chain) was retrieved from a study of blood T cell repertoires in COVID-19. Study information: The United States, Italy and Spain provided the acute and convalescent COVID-19 samples.

The protocol was immunoSEQ multiplex PCR, while the TCRdb copy is restricted to in-frame clones and leaves out a portion. This sample carries just under 350,000 clones, approximately 91% of them seen once, and the ten largest clones take more than 5.5%. With 4 bases clipped from V and 4 bases from J, the junction kept 8 bases outside the gene matches. Germline loops: CDR1 LNHDA, CDR2 SQIVND (reference sequence). The CDR3 is made up of 17 amino acids. The specimen was peripheral blood. This chain uses TRBV19 with TRBJ2-1, with 12 bases lining up with TRBD2. This sequence originates from a woman between 65 and 79 years old with COVID-19, enrolled during active disease. The CDR3 spells CASSTHPSGGVYNEQFF. In DNA, the CDR3 is TGTGCCAGTAGTACCCACCCTAGCGGGGGGGTTTACAATGAGCAGTTCTTC.